This entry features one T cell receptor beta chain sequence. As yet, its antigen is unknown. The CDR3 totals 18 residues. The germline V gene encodes CDR1 SGDLS and CDR2 YYNGEE. V lost 0 bases and J lost 2, with 17 bases in between. These data belong to a study of long-term antiretroviral therapy in people with HIV. Overall study results and limits: Diversity went up after ART and still fell short of transplant donor controls.

The immunoSEQ assay was v3.0, run at survey level. The repertoire was sequenced with immunoSEQ multiplex PCR; TCRdb's copy has only in-frame clones and lacks some. The sample lists approximately 22,000 clones, 80% to 90% occurring once. The V gene is TRBV9, the J gene TRBJ2-2, with D perhaps matching TRBD1 (6 bases). The sample was unsorted PBMCs, taken 1.9 years after starting antiretroviral therapy. The TCR originated in a woman in her forties or fifties with HIV. The CDR3 region has the DNA TGTGCCAGCAGCGTAGCTACTTCCGGGACAACTAACACCGGGGAGCTGTTTTTT. It translates to CASSVATSGTTNTGELFF.